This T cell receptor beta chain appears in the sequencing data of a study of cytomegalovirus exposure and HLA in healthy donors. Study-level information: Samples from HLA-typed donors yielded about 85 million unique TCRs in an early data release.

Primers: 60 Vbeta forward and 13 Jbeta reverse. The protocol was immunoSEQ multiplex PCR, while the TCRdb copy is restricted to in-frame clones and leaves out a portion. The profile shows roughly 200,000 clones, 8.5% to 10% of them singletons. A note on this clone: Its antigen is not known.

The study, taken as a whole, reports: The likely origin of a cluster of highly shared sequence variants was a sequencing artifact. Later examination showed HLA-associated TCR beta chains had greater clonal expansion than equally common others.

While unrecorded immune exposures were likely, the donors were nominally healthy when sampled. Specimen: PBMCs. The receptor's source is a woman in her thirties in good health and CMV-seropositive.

CDR3 loop: CASREQGLTSSGNTIYF. The DNA for the CDR3 is TGTGCCAGCAGGGAGCAGGGACTTACTTCCTCTGGAAACACCATATATTTT. The chain joins TRBV2 to TRBJ1-3, with a possible D match to TRBD1 (5 bases). The CDR3 spans 17 residues. Germline V gives CDR1 SNHLY, CDR2 FYNNEI. Trimming removed 6 bases from V and 0 bases from J, with 18 bases in between.